What follows is one T cell receptor beta chain and its context. Antigen unknown. Single viable CD3+CD4+CD8-CD45RO+ cells were sorted as the memory CD4+ T cells. CMV serostatus came from serum IgG against pp150, pp28, p38, p52. The sample belongs to a study of memory CD4+ T cells and cytomegalovirus serostatus. Study results and caveats: CMV serostatus prediction reached median AUC 0.95, or 0.91 with US-trained model.

The CDR3 runs to 12 residues. Germline CDR1 is SGHAT and CDR2 is FQDESV (reference sequence). The germline V and J ends were trimmed by 4 bases and 8 bases, with 9 bases remaining between them. Method: immunoSEQ multiplex PCR; TCRdb's copy keeps in-frame clones and lacks some. The table includes around 50,000 clones, around 80% detected once. The sample taken for sequencing was memory CD4+ T cells from blood. The origin of this receptor is an adult in good health and CMV-seronegative. The rearrangement joins TRBV11-1 to TRBJ2-1; D remains ambiguous. CDR3 bases: TGTGCCAGCAGCTCAATTCTCTATGAGCAGTTCTTC. Its protein product is CASSSILYEQFF.